This T cell receptor (beta chain) is drawn from a study of blood T cells in healthy people across ages (dated by TCRdb to the mid-2010s). About the study as a whole: Template switching captured roughly one uniquely barcoded TCR beta cDNA molecule per two T cells in model experiments. Age-related changes in TCR beta repertoire diversity were measured in the study by deep sequencing normalized with unique cDNA molecular identifiers. The donors were split into four age groups: young (average 16 years), middle-aged (around 40), aged (approximately 60) and long-lived (roughly 77). To avoid experimental bias, donors of different ages were distributed randomly across sequencing lanes. The study analyzed two additional independent replicas of 1 million unique cDNA reads from the same blood draw for two donors, one aged 18 to 30 and one aged 80 or older.

Overall study results and their limits: A strong correlation was found between observed TCR beta diversity and the percentage of naive T cells measured by flow cytometry. Because profiling used bulk unsorted PBMCs, naive and antigen-experienced compartments could not be compared conclusively. Observed TCR beta diversity per million T cells fell roughly linearly with age, and a significant reduction was already apparent by age around 40. Because the CMV infection status of the donors was unknown, age-related changes in expanded clonotypes may potentially have been confounded. Compared with the aged group, the long-lived group had more naive CD4+ T cells, fewer expanded clones and increased TCR diversity, suggesting age selection. Estimates of total diversity based on one million sequenced T cells were considered lower bounds and underestimates.

A remark on this clonotype: This clone's antigen is unknown. It has no much larger one-base neighbor in the sample; base qualities were not kept.

Donors were 40 or so systemically healthy Caucasian individuals from Russia aged roughly 6 to 90 years. Each donor gave about 11 milliliters of peripheral blood, drawn into EDTA-treated Vacutainer tubes. Ficoll-Paque density-gradient centrifugation was used to isolate PBMCs, with at least 6.5 million obtained per sample. Trizol reagent was used to extract total RNA from the PBMCs, yielding at least 5 micrograms per sample. The percentages of naive CD45RAhigh/CD27high T cells were determined by flow cytometry on a PBMC aliquot from every donor. Library creation used 5' RACE. TCRdb shows the sequencer as Illumina HiSeq 2500. A second PCR of roughly 7 to 11 cycles was performed with a sample-barcoded 5' primer and a J-beta primer mix. A template-switch 5' adaptor carrying 12 random nucleotides introduced a unique molecular identifier onto each TCR beta cDNA molecule. At least 2.5 million CDR3-containing paired-end reads were obtained from each sample. First-strand cDNA synthesis was performed from all RNA using the Mint cDNA synthesis kit, with priming by a TRBC-specific oligonucleotide. Following uracil-DNA glycosylase treatment, a first 18-cycle PCR with universal primers M1SS and BC2_uni_R was performed on all cDNA. In the paper's pipeline: For normalization, 1 million high-quality reads, each with a distinct molecular identifier, were randomly selected from each sample. Reads with shared molecular identifiers were discarded instead of being binned into consensus sequences. CDR3 identification, clonotype clustering and error correction used MiTCR with a Q25 quality threshold and the strictest error-elimination algorithm. A nonparametric unseen species model with Euler transformation was used to estimate a lower bound on total TCR beta diversity. TCRdb's own reprocessing of the public reads used fastp at Q25 and MiXCR and kept productive beta chains. Every entry covers one CDR3 protein and lists the most common genes and DNA from its rows. TCRdb assigned the V and J calls; the authors' analysis was not used. Here the sample has around 1.7 million distinct CDR3 sequences; approximately 30% occur a single time. Of the sample, roughly 8% falls within the top ten clones.

Clipping removes 5 bases from V and 2 bases from J, with 17 as the unmatched junction base count. There are 21 amino acids in the CDR3, from cysteine to phenylalanine inclusive. The retained sequence is limited to the CDR3, 63 bases, with the frame set at the first base. Per the germline V gene, SGHAT is the CDR1 and FQNNGV is the CDR2. The sequencing input was blood. The sequence came from a woman aged 25 to 45 in good health. The V and J segments used are TRBV11-2 and TRBJ2-6; 11 of the junction bases match TRBD1. The DNA is as follows: TGTGCCAGCAGCCACACCGCAACCGGGACAGGGGGGCATACTGGGGCCAACGTCCTGACTTTC. The resulting protein is CASSHTATGTGGHTGANVLTF.